This record concerns one T cell receptor (beta chain) sequence. Sample-barcoded 5' priming and a J-beta primer mix drove a second PCR of about 6 to 11 cycles. Each TCR beta cDNA got a 12-nucleotide random molecular identifier. TCRdb fed the 5' RACE reads into MiXCR, producing one record per CDR3 protein. The data contain about 1.4 million distinct CDR3 sequences, roughly 64% of them singletons. This CDR3 is built from 13 residues. Germline loops: CDR1 LGHNA, CDR2 YNFKEQ. The sample comes from a study of blood T cells in healthy people across ages. Each donor had around 9.2 milliliters of peripheral blood drawn.

What was sequenced was blood. The chain has TRBV4-2 and TRBJ2-5; no firm D call. The J call may be mistaken, given a closer DNA end match to TRBJ2-7. This receptor was identified in a man younger than 35 in good health. DNA for the CDR3: TGTGCCAGCAGCCACGGCATAACCTACGAGCAGTACTTC. It specifies CASSHGITYEQYF.